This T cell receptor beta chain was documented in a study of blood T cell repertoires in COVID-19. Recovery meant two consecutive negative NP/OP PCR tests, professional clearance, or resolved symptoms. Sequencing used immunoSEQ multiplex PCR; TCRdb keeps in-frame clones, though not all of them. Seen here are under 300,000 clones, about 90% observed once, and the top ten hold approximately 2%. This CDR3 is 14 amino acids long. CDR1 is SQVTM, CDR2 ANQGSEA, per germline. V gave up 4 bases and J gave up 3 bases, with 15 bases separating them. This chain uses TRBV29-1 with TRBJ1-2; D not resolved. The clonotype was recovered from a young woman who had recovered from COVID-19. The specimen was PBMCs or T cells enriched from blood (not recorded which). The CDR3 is CSVVGIGRDYGYTF. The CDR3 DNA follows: TGCAGCGTTGTCGGGATAGGGAGGGACTATGGCTACACCTTC.